The 30 T cell receptor beta chains below all came from one sample that was sequenced in a study of cytomegalovirus exposure and HLA in healthy donors. The PCR had 60 Vbeta and 13 Jbeta primers. The assay was immunoSEQ multiplex PCR, and TCRdb's table has in-frame clones only and misses some. The sample shows roughly 130,000 clones, approximately 68% of them seen only once. Sequences were obtained from PBMCs. Receptor source: a man aged 30-40 years in good health and CMV-seropositive.

The chain is built from TRBV15 and TRBJ2-7; weak D call: TRBD1 (6 bases). This CDR3 spans 15 amino acids. The germline V gene encodes CDR1 LNHNV and CDR2 YYDKDF (reference sequence). V gave up 3 bases and J gave up 0 bases, with 12 bases separating them. The CDR3 sequence is CATSRGQDPSYEQYF. Written as DNA, the CDR3 is TGTGCCACCAGCAGGGGACAAGATCCCTCCTACGAGCAGTACTTC.

The chain carries TRBV5-1 and TRBJ2-1; D may be TRBD1 (5 bases). Germline CDR1 is SGHRS and CDR2 is YFSETQ. The ends were cut back, 5 bases at V and 8 bases at J, with 14 bases in the middle. The CDR3 extends over 13 amino acids. The CDR3 DNA follows: TGCGCCAGCAGACTTGCGGCACAGGATGAGCAGTTCTTC. Amino acid sequence: CASRLAAQDEQFF. The variable domain in full, completed from reference TRBV5-1 and TRBJ2-1, reads KAGVTQTPRYLIKTRGQQVTLSCSPISGHRSVSWYQQTPGQGLQFLFEYFSETQRNKGNFPGRFSGRQFSNSRSEMNVSTLELGDSALYLCASRLAAQDEQFFGPGTRLTVL.

The rearrangement uses TRBV5-4 and TRBJ2-3; D possibly corresponds to TRBD1 (6 bases). Germline V gene lookup returns CDR1 SGHNT and CDR2 YYREEE (reference sequence). The V and J ends lost 1 base and 2 bases respectively, with 11 bases between them. This CDR3 is built from 15 residues. CDR3 DNA: TGTGCCAGCAGCTTGTCACAGGGCTCCACAGATACGCAGTATTTT. Its protein is CASSLSQGSTDTQYF.

The chain joins TRBV13 to TRBJ1-2; the match to TRBD1 covers 7 bases. The CDR3 sequence is 14 residues long. Germline CDR1 reads PRHDT; CDR2 reads FYEKMQ (reference sequence). J lost 3 bases, V lost 6 bases, and 7 bases had no gene match. This chain's CDR3 is CASRHSTGDYGYTF. In DNA form, the CDR3 reads TGTGCCAGCAGACATAGTACAGGGGACTATGGCTACACCTTC.

V usage is TRBV2 and J usage is TRBJ2-7, with 11 bases fitting TRBD2. The V gene end was trimmed by 5 bases and the J gene end by 1 base; junction bases not matched to a gene: 13. Germline CDR1 is SNHLY and CDR2 is FYNNEI. The CDR3 covers 18 residues. CDR3 DNA sequence: TGTGCCAGCAGTTACCGACTAGCGGGAAGGGTGGCGTCCTACGAGCAGTACTTC. Its protein is CASSYRLAGRVASYEQYF.

The chain has TRBV27 and TRBJ2-1; 13 bases map to TRBD2. Per germline, CDR1 MNHEY and CDR2 SMNVEV (reference sequence). The CDR3 is 16 residues long. V gave up 5 bases and J gave up 8 bases; unmatched junction bases: 9. This CDR3 is CASSPTGLAGAHEQFF. Written as DNA, the CDR3 is TGTGCCAGCAGTCCAACCGGACTAGCGGGAGCGCATGAGCAGTTCTTC.

This chain uses TRBV12-5 with TRBJ2-2; D unresolved. The CDR3 contains 16 residues. Trimming removed 2 bases from V and 1 base from J, with 11 bases in between. Germline lookup yields CDR1 LGHNT and CDR2 FRNRAP. CDR3 DNA sequence: TGTGCTAGTGGTTTGATCCTTGGGCGGAACACCGGGGAGCTGTTTTTT. Amino acids: CASGLILGRNTGELFF.

The rearrangement links TRBV7-9 to TRBJ2-1; TRBD1 matches at 8 bases. The germline V gene encodes CDR1 SEHNR and CDR2 FQNEAQ (reference sequence). The CDR3 loop spans 18 amino acids. V lost 1 base, J lost 9 bases, and 17 bases stayed unmatched. CDR3 protein: CASSLGNTGGVAGGEQFF. The CDR3 DNA reads TGTGCCAGCAGCTTAGGGAATACAGGGGGTGTAGCCGGAGGTGAGCAGTTCTTC.

V and J are TRBV6-5 and TRBJ2-1; 11 nucleotides line up with TRBD2. The CDR3 totals 15 residues. From germline, CDR1 is MNHEY and CDR2 SVGAGI. Trimming removed 5 bases from V and 3 bases from J; junction bases left unmatched: 3. The CDR3 bases are TGTGCCAGCAGTCCGGGACTAGCGGTCTACAATGAGCAGTTCTTC. Its protein is CASSPGLAVYNEQFF.

The gene calls are TRBV6-5 and TRBJ2-7; possibly TRBD2 for D (5 bases). The CDR3 runs 11 residues. The germline V and J ends were trimmed by 6 bases and 3 bases, with 6 bases remaining between them. Germline-derived CDR1 and CDR2 are MNHEY and SVGAGI. CDR3 sequence (DNA): TGTGCCAGCAGGGACTTCTACGAGCAGTACTTC. Residues: CASRDFYEQYF.

V and J are TRBV28 and TRBJ1-1; 8 bases agree with TRBD1. Trimming removed 5 bases from V and 5 bases from J; junction bases left unmatched: 16. The CDR3 totals 17 residues. Germline V lookup: CDR1 MDHEN, CDR2 SYDVKM. CDR3 nucleotide sequence: TGTGCCAGCAGTATGATCTTTCCAGGGGGCGCGGGGACTGAAGCTTTCTTT. Protein: CASSMIFPGGAGTEAFF.

The chain has TRBV6-4 and TRBJ2-1; possible D gene TRBD2, 6 bases. This CDR3 comprises 13 residues. CDR1 is MRHNA and CDR2 is SNTAGT in the germline V gene. The germline V and J ends were trimmed by 6 bases and 4 bases, with 10 bases remaining between them. CDR3 sequence reads: CASSSGLYNEQFF. CDR3 sequence (DNA): TGTGCCAGCAGCAGCGGGTTATACAATGAGCAGTTCTTC.

This clone was seen only once. The chain carries TRBV5-5 and TRBJ1-5; 7 nucleotides align to TRBD1. Unmatched junction bases numbered 9, after V lost 3 bases and J lost 3 bases. CDR3 length: 16 residues. Looked up from germline, CDR1 is SGHKS and CDR2 is YYEKEE (reference sequence). CDR3 protein: CASSSPGQWDNQPQHF. CDR3 DNA sequence: TGTGCCAGCAGCTCGCCGGGACAGTGGGACAATCAGCCCCAGCATTTT.

The rearrangement uses TRBV6-5 and TRBJ1-4; TRBD1 is a possible D gene (5 bases). CDR3 length: 15 amino acids. Germline loops: CDR1 MNHEY, CDR2 SVGAGI. Trimming took off 0 bases at V and 3 bases at J, with 8 bases between the two ends. The CDR3 region is CASSYSGGPNEKLFF. Here the CDR3 DNA reads TGTGCCAGCAGTTACTCGGGGGGTCCTAATGAAAAACTGTTTTTT.

This clone was picked up a small number of times. The CDR3 is CASSPRQGNSYEQYF. Here the CDR3 DNA reads TGCGCCAGCAGCCCGCGACAGGGTAACTCCTACGAGCAGTACTTC. The chain uses TRBV5-1 and TRBJ2-7, with 7 bases matching TRBD1. Germline loops: CDR1 SGHRS, CDR2 YFSETQ. Trimming at V came to 4 bases and at J to 0 bases, leaving 7 bases not matched to a gene. The CDR3 totals 15 residues.

The V and J genes are TRBV27 and TRBJ2-2; 7 bases match TRBD1. The germline V gene encodes CDR1 MNHEY and CDR2 SMNVEV (reference sequence). This CDR3 spans 15 amino acids. After removal of 8 bases from V and 5 bases from J, the junction contained 11 bases not matched to a gene. As DNA, the CDR3 is TGTGCCAGCCGAAATACAGGGGCAGTAACCGGGGAGCTGTTTTTT. Amino acids: CASRNTGAVTGELFF.

The rearrangement joins TRBV6-1 to TRBJ2-1; the D gene is possibly TRBD1 (5 bases). Germline assignment: CDR1 MNHNS and CDR2 SASEGT. The CDR3 runs 16 residues. The V and J ends lost 1 base and 3 bases respectively, with 13 bases between them. CDR3 sequence reads: CASSEGLQAYYNEQFF. CDR3 DNA: TGTGCCAGCAGTGAAGGTTTACAGGCTTACTACAATGAGCAGTTCTTC.

The J gene is TRBJ1-2, the V gene TRBV6-1; the D is unclear. Between the trimmed V and J ends, which lost 0 bases and 2 bases, there was a span of 10 bases. Germline V CDR1 and CDR2: MNHNS, SASEGT. This CDR3 is 15 amino acids long. The CDR3 region has the DNA TGTGCCAGCAGTGAAGCGCTTGCGGGGAACTATGGCTACACCTTC. The encoded protein is CASSEALAGNYGYTF.

The chain uses TRBV7-3 and TRBJ1-3, with D unresolved. CDR3 length: 13 amino acids. The germline V gene has CDR1 SGHTA and CDR2 FQGTGA. With 5 bases removed from V and 1 base from J, the gap between germline ends came to 6 bases. The DNA for the CDR3 is TGTGCCAGCAGCGGTACTTCTGGAAACACCATATATTTT. This sequence encodes CASSGTSGNTIYF.

This clone was counted between two and nine times. The J gene is TRBJ1-3, the V gene TRBV25-1; 10 positions match TRBD1. The V gene end was trimmed by 5 bases and the J gene end by 4 bases; junction bases not matched to a gene: 5. Germline CDR1 MGHDK, CDR2 SYGVNS. The CDR3 runs 15 residues. The CDR3, as DNA: TGTGCCAGCAGTCGACAGGGGGCGGGAGGAAACACCATATATTTT. This gives the protein CASSRQGAGGNTIYF.

There are a few counts of this clone. V gene TRBV28 combines with J gene TRBJ2-6; 7 bases agree with TRBD1. From germline, CDR1 is MDHEN and CDR2 SYDVKM. The CDR3 extends over 16 amino acids. V lost 6 bases, J lost 5 bases, and 10 bases stayed unmatched. CDR3 in amino acids: CASSPSWDRRANVLTF. The CDR3 DNA is TGTGCCAGCAGCCCCTCATGGGACAGAAGGGCCAACGTCCTGACTTTC.

This clone was counted only a few times. The chain uses TRBV2 and TRBJ2-1; D not certain. Per the germline V gene, CDR1 is SNHLY and CDR2 is FYNNEI. V lost 6 bases, J lost 7 bases, and 7 bases lay in between. CDR3 length equals 11 residues. The chain's CDR3 is CASSTFNEQFF. CDR3 nucleotides: TGTGCCAGCAGCACTTTTAATGAGCAGTTCTTC.

This clone was found a few times. The chain is built from TRBV2 and TRBJ1-3; D call uncertain. The V and J ends lost 2 bases and 0 bases respectively, with 5 bases between them. Germline loops: CDR1 SNHLY, CDR2 FYNNEI. The CDR3 is 14 amino acids. Here the CDR3 reads CASSEIFSGNTIYF. The CDR3 DNA sequence: TGTGCCAGCAGTGAAATCTTCTCTGGAAACACCATATATTTT.

The CDR3 sequence is CASSSGTSYEQYF. CDR3 sequence (DNA): TGTGCCAGCAGCTCCGGGACTTCCTACGAGCAGTACTTC. The rearrangement joins TRBV27 to TRBJ2-7, with D possibly matching TRBD2 (6 bases). V lost 6 bases and J lost 1, with 10 bases in between. The V gene's germline CDR1 is MNHEY and CDR2 SMNVEV (reference sequence). This CDR3 has 13 amino acids.

CDR3 bases: TGTGCCAGCTCACCAGACAGGGAGACCCAGTACTTC. Translated, it gives CASSPDRETQYF. This sequence joins TRBV18 and TRBJ2-5; weak D call: TRBD1 (6 bases). V was trimmed by 2 bases and J by 5 bases, leaving 6 bases between them. The CDR3 totals 12 residues. Germline CDR1 KGHSH, CDR2 LQKENI.

V is TRBV29-1 and J is TRBJ1-4; a weak D match, TRBD1 (6 bases). V lost 7 bases, J lost 5 bases, and 17 bases lay in between. The CDR3 runs to 14 residues. Germline V CDR1 and CDR2: SQVTM, ANQGSEA. The DNA for the CDR3 is TGCAGCGCCGGAGGTGGGGGCGAGAATGAAAAACTGTTTTTT. Its translation is CSAGGGGENEKLFF.

This chain links TRBV5-1 with TRBJ2-7; D might be TRBD2 (6 bases). Trimming pared 3 bases from V and 6 bases from J, leaving 10 bases between. The CDR3 length is 12 residues. The V gene's germline CDR1 is SGHRS and CDR2 YFSETQ. The DNA for the CDR3 is TGCGCCAGCAGCTCCCCCGGGAGCGAGCAGTACTTC. As protein: CASSSPGSEQYF.

The chain recombines TRBV11-3 with TRBJ2-1; tentatively, D is TRBD2 (6 bases). Trimming cost V 5 bases and J 0 bases, with 17 bases left between them. The CDR3 extends over 17 amino acids. In germline, CDR1 is SGHNT, CDR2 YENEEA. The CDR3 DNA reads TGTGCCAGCAGCCCCGGGACTTCTTCCCTCTCCTACAATGAGCAGTTCTTC. This translates into CASSPGTSSLSYNEQFF.

This sequence joins TRBV18 and TRBJ2-1; 8 bases line up with TRBD2. Germline V gives CDR1 KGHSH, CDR2 LQKENI. This CDR3 contains 15 residues. Trimming at V came to 5 bases and at J to 3 bases, leaving 6 bases not matched to a gene. CDR3 nucleotide sequence: TGTGCCAGCTCATCAGACGCGGGAGGCTACAATGAGCAGTTCTTC. As protein: CASSSDAGGYNEQFF.

This clone was seen once. The V and J genes are TRBV4-3 and TRBJ1-2; D is possibly TRBD1 (5 bases). In germline, CDR1 is LGHNA, CDR2 YSLEER. Between the trimmed V and J ends, which lost 4 bases and 8 bases, there was a span of 17 bases. The CDR3 covers 14 residues. The CDR3 spells CASSPAGGLCGYTF. CDR3 DNA sequence: TGCGCCAGCAGCCCGGCGGGGGGGTTGTGCGGCTACACCTTC.